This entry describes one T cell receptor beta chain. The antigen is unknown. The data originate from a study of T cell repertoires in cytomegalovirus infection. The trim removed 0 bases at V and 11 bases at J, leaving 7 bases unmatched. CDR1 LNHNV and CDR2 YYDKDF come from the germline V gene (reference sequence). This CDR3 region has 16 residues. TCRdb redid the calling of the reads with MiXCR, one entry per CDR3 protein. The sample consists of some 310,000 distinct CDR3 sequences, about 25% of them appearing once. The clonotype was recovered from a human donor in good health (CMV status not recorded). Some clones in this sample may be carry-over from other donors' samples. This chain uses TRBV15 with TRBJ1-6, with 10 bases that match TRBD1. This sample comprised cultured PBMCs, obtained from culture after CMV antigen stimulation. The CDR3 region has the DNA TGTGCCACCAGCAGAGATCGGGACAGGGGTGATCCACCCCTCCACTTT. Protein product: CATSRDRDRGDPPLHF.